One sample yielded the 10 T cell receptor beta chains listed below, sequenced in a study of blood T cells in healthy people across ages. Sample-barcoded 5' priming and a J-beta primer mix drove a second PCR of about 6 to 12 cycles. MiXCR was run by TCRdb on the 5' RACE reads, yielding one entry per CDR3 protein. Of roughly 1.5 million distinct CDR3 sequences in the sample, less than 45% are singletons; the top ten hold about 3.8%. Sequencing used blood. The receptors derive from a woman younger than 35 in good health.

The chain links TRBV7-9 to TRBJ2-1; 9 bases agree with TRBD2. The CDR3 length is 14 residues. Germline lookup yields CDR1 SEHNR and CDR2 FQNEAQ (reference sequence). V lost 9 bases to trimming and J lost 3 bases; unmatched junction nucleotides: 6. The CDR3 DNA is TGTGCCAGTTTAGCGGGAGCCCTCTACAATGAGCAGTTCTTC. It translates to CASLAGALYNEQFF.

The rearrangement links TRBV6-5 to TRBJ1-2; D gene unclear. CDR3 length equals 15 residues. Deletions cut 2 bases from V and 2 bases from J, with 12 bases between. Germline V gene lookup returns CDR1 MNHEY and CDR2 SVGAGI. For the CDR3, the DNA is TGTGCCAGCAGTTACCATATCGGTGACAACTATGGCTACACCTTC. Protein sequence: CASSYHIGDNYGYTF.

The rearrangement links TRBV6-5 to TRBJ2-7, with D hard to call. The V and J ends lost 5 bases and 5 bases respectively, with 10 bases between them. Looked up from germline, CDR1 is MNHEY and CDR2 is SVGAGI. There are 12 residues in the CDR3. The CDR3 is CASSTHANEQYF. The CDR3, as DNA: TGTGCCAGCAGTACTCACGCGAACGAGCAGTACTTC.

The rearrangement joins TRBV7-2 to TRBJ1-1, with a tentative D call TRBD1 (5 bases). Trimming pared 1 base from V and 1 base from J, leaving 7 bases between. There are 14 residues in the CDR3. The germline gives CDR1 SGHTA, CDR2 FQGNSA. The CDR3 region is CASSLEQENTEAFF. The CDR3 bases are TGTGCCAGCAGCTTAGAACAGGAGAACACTGAAGCTTTCTTT.

A single count supports this clonotype. Here the CDR3 reads CASSFQRTGGYEQYF. The CDR3 coding sequence is TGTGCCAGCAGCTTCCAACGGACAGGGGGGTACGAGCAGTACTTC. The chain has TRBV7-2 and TRBJ2-5; 10 nucleotides align to TRBD1. The closer fit of TRBJ2-7 to the DNA end suggests the J call may be wrong. The CDR3 contains 15 residues. Looked up from germline, CDR1 is SGHTA and CDR2 is FQGNSA.

This clonotype was seen just once. The chain is built from TRBV7-2 and TRBJ2-7; D gene unclear. V shed 1 base and J shed 2 bases, with 9 bases lying between them. From germline, CDR1 is SGHTA and CDR2 FQGNSA. The CDR3 sequence is 14 residues long. The DNA of the CDR3 is TGTGCCAGCAGCTTAGTTGCCTTAGCCTACGAGCAGTACTTC. Its protein product is CASSLVALAYEQYF.

V and J are TRBV7-2 and TRBJ2-3, with 7 bases lining up with TRBD2. CDR1 and CDR2 from the germline V gene are SGHTA and FQGNSA. Losses at the gene ends were 2 bases for V and 4 bases for J; bases not matched to a gene: 9. This CDR3 is 16 amino acids long. CDR3 sequence reads: CASSLRASGTSDTQYF. CDR3 bases: TGTGCCAGCAGCTTAAGGGCTAGCGGAACCTCAGATACGCAGTATTTT.

This chain joins TRBV25-1 and TRBJ1-1; D call uncertain. The V end lost 2 bases, the J end lost 5 bases, and 3 bases lay between the germline ends. Germline V CDR1 and CDR2: MGHDK, SYGVNS. The CDR3 length is 11 residues. CDR3 amino acids: CASSERTEAFF. CDR3 bases: TGTGCCAGCAGTGAACGGACTGAAGCTTTCTTT. The full variable domain, completed using reference TRBV25-1 and TRBJ1-1, is EADIYQTPRYLVIGTGKKITLECSQTMGHDKMYWYQQDPGMELHLIHYSYGVNSTEKGDLSSESTVSRIRTEHFPLTLESARPSHTSQYLCASSERTEAFFGQGTRLTVV.

V gene TRBV27 combines with J gene TRBJ2-7; D might be TRBD1 (6 bases). Per germline, CDR1 MNHEY and CDR2 SMNVEV (reference sequence). V lost 1 base and J lost 6, with 10 bases in between. CDR3 size: 13 residues. CDR3 DNA: TGTGCCAGCAGTTTATTCAAGGGGGTCGAGCAGTACTTC. Translated, it gives CASSLFKGVEQYF.

V and J are TRBV7-8 and TRBJ2-7; TRBD2 matches at 8 bases. With 3 bases clipped from V and 3 bases from J, the junction kept 10 bases outside the gene matches. Germline V gives CDR1 SGHVS, CDR2 FQNEAQ. This CDR3 has 16 residues. CDR3 loop: CASSLALLAVDYEQYF. As DNA, the CDR3 is TGTGCCAGCAGCTTGGCACTACTAGCGGTGGACTACGAGCAGTACTTC. Filled out from reference TRBV7-8 and TRBJ2-7, the complete variable domain reads GAGVSQSPRYKVAKRGQDVALRCDPISGHVSLFWYQQALGQGPEFLTYFQNEAQLDKSGLPSDRFFAERPEGSVSTLKIQRTQQEDSAVYLCASSLALLAVDYEQYFGPGTRLTVT.